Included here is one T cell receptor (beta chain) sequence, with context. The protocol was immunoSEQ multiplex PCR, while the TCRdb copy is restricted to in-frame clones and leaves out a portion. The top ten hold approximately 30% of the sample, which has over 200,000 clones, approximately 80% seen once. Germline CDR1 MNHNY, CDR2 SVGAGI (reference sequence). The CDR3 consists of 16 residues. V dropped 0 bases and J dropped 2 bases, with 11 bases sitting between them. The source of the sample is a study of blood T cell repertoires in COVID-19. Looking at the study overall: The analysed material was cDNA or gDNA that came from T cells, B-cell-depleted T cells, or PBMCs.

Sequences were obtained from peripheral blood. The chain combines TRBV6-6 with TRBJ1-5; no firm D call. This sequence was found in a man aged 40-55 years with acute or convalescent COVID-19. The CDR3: CASSYSKRDGNQPQHF. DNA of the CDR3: TGTGCCAGCAGTTACTCTAAGAGGGATGGCAATCAGCCCCAGCATTTT.